What follows describes a single TCR beta chain. Its antigen is unknown. This specimen belongs to a study of response to subunit inactivated influenza vaccine. Via MiXCR, TCRdb re-called the RT-PCR reads, giving one row per CDR3 protein. The top ten hold around 13% of the sample, which has over 400,000 distinct CDR3 sequences, around 13% seen once. This CDR3 has 14 amino acids. The germline CDR1 and CDR2 sequences are SEHNR and FQNEAQ (reference sequence). Trimming cost V 0 bases and J 16 bases; bases outside gene matches: 10. Study-wide points: Authors suggested that a seasonal influenza vaccination recruits few new T cells each time.

V usage is TRBV7-9 and J usage is TRBJ2-1; 9 bases fit TRBD1. The origin of this receptor is a man aged 45-60 years who received an inactivated influenza vaccine. The sample consisted of PBMCs from blood, taken about 40 days after vaccination. CDR3 protein: CASSLAGDRVGFFF. CDR3 in DNA: TGTGCCAGCAGCTTAGCGGGGGACAGGGTCGGTTTTTTCTTC.